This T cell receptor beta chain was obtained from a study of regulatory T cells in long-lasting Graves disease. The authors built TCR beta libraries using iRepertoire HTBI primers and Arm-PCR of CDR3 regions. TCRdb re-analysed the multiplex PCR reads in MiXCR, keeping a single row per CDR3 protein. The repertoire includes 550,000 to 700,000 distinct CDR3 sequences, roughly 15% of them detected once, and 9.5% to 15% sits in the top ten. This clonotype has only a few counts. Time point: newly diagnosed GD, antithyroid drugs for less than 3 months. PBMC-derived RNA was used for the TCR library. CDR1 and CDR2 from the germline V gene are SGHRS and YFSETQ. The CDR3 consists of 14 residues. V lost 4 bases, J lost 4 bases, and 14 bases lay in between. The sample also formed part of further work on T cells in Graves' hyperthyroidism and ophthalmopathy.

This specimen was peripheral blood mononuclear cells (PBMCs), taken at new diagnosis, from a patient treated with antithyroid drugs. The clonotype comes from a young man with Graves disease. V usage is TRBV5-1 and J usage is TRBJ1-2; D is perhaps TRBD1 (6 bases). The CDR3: CASSPSGTPYGYTF. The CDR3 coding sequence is TGCGCCAGCAGCCCATCCGGGACACCCTATGGCTACACCTTC.